One and the same sample provided the 26 T cell receptor beta chains below, sequenced in a study of blood T cells in healthy people across ages. It was with a sample-barcoded 5' primer and a J-beta primer mix that a second PCR of roughly 7 to 12 cycles was run. TCRdb reprocessed the 5' RACE reads with MiXCR, giving one entry per CDR3 protein. The sample records 600,000 to 650,000 distinct CDR3 sequences, roughly 53% being singletons. What was sequenced was blood. The receptor set was obtained from a man aged 55 to 70 in good health.

The chain has TRBV11-2 and TRBJ2-5, with 8 nucleotides matching TRBD1. Germline V gene lookup returns CDR1 SGHAT and CDR2 FQNNGV. Trimming cost V 2 bases and J 5 bases; bases outside gene matches: 13. This CDR3 has 17 amino acids. The CDR3, as DNA: TGTGCCAGCAGCTTAAGGCAGGGGGCGTTCGGTAGGGAGACCCAGTACTTC. It is translated as CASSLRQGAFGRETQYF.

V usage is TRBV9 and J usage is TRBJ2-3, with 7 bases identical to TRBD2. In germline, CDR1 is SGDLS, CDR2 YYNGEE. This CDR3 spans 15 amino acids. V shed 3 bases, J shed 4 bases, and the junction held 8 bases outside the gene matches. The CDR3 coding sequence is TGTGCCAGCAGCGGACAACGGGGGGTGGCAGATACGCAGTATTTT. Translating gives CASSGQRGVADTQYF.

The chain has TRBV5-1 and TRBJ1-5; D possibly corresponds to TRBD1 (5 bases). Per germline, CDR1 SGHRS and CDR2 YFSETQ. V was cut by 3 bases and J by 2 bases, with 9 bases left in between. The CDR3 has 14 residues. The CDR3 region has the DNA TGCGCCAGCAGCTCTACGGGACGCAATCAGCCCCAGCATTTT. The encoded protein is CASSSTGRNQPQHF.

The rearrangement links TRBV5-1 to TRBJ2-3; 8 bases match TRBD2. V dropped 0 bases and J dropped 5; count of bases not matched to a gene: 11. This CDR3 spans 17 amino acids. In germline, CDR1 is SGHRS, CDR2 YFSETQ. The DNA for the CDR3 is TGCGCCAGCAGCTTGGAGGGGCGAGCGGGGGCCATAGATACGCAGTATTTT. Protein product: CASSLEGRAGAIDTQYF.

The J gene is TRBJ2-7, the V gene TRBV20-1, with 9 nucleotides matching TRBD1. With 4 bases clipped from V and 7 bases from J, the junction kept 17 bases outside the gene matches. Germline V gene data show CDR1 as DFQATT and CDR2 as SNEGSKA (reference sequence). The CDR3 sequence is 16 residues long. CDR3 amino acids: CSAKPTAGTGTGEQYF. The CDR3 DNA is TGCAGTGCTAAGCCAACGGCCGGGACAGGGACAGGGGAGCAGTACTTC.

This clonotype appeared a few times. The CDR3 protein is CSARTVNYGYTF. CDR3 nucleotides: TGCAGTGCTAGGACGGTGAACTATGGCTACACCTTC. The J gene is TRBJ1-2, the V gene TRBV20-1; D gene unclear. CDR1 is DFQATT and CDR2 is SNEGSKA in the germline V gene (reference sequence). CDR3 length: 12 residues. Trimming left V 3 bases short and J 2 bases short, with 7 bases between.

This clonotype was picked up a small number of times. This chain links TRBV4-1 with TRBJ1-1; possible D gene TRBD1, 6 bases. CDR1 and CDR2 from the germline V gene are MGHRA and YSYEKL. The V end was cut by 0 bases, the J end by 0 bases, with 8 bases between. CDR3 size: 15 residues. In DNA, the CDR3 is TGCGCCAGCAGCCAAGACTGGGACATGAACACTGAAGCTTTCTTT. Protein product: CASSQDWDMNTEAFF.

V is TRBV3-1 and J is TRBJ2-1; TRBD2 matches 9 bases. The V and J ends lost 4 bases and 1 base, in that order; junction bases with no gene match: 8. The CDR3 sequence is 17 residues long. The germline gives CDR1 LGHDT, CDR2 YNNKEL (reference sequence). CDR3 sequence reads: CASSPDSGGDSYNEQFF. CDR3 bases: TGTGCCAGCAGCCCCGATAGCGGGGGTGATTCCTACAATGAGCAGTTCTTC.

In DNA form, the CDR3 reads TGCAGCGTTGGAAATTTGGCAGGGGCTGGTGGTGAAAAACTGTTTTTT. Encoded protein: CSVGNLAGAGGEKLFF. The chain carries TRBV29-1 and TRBJ1-4; a possible D gene is TRBD1 (6 bases). Trimming took 4 bases from V and 7 from J, leaving 22 bases between them. The CDR3 is 16 amino acids. Germline V gives CDR1 SQVTM, CDR2 ANQGSEA.

This clonotype appeared many times. V is TRBV29-1 and J is TRBJ2-1; TRBD1 aligns across 8 bases. CDR1 is SQVTM and CDR2 is ANQGSEA in the germline V gene. V was clipped by 6 bases and J by 6 bases; unmatched bases: 10. The CDR3 has 14 amino acids. The CDR3 region has the DNA TGCAGCGTCATACCGGGGACAGGCGCCAATGAGCAGTTCTTC. It specifies CSVIPGTGANEQFF.

In its sample, this clonotype was seen a few times. This sequence joins TRBV25-1 and TRBJ2-3; a possible D gene is TRBD1 (6 bases). The length of the CDR3 is 14 residues. Per germline, CDR1 MGHDK and CDR2 SYGVNS. Trimming took off 8 bases at V and 4 bases at J, with 16 bases between the two ends. The CDR3 sequence is CASARPGTPDTQYF. CDR3 sequence (DNA): TGTGCCAGCGCGCGCCCTGGGACACCAGATACGCAGTATTTT.

This rearrangement joins TRBV12-3 or TRBV12-4 to TRBJ1-5, with D possibly matching TRBD1 (6 bases). V gave up 5 bases and J gave up 6 bases, with 11 bases separating them. The CDR3 loop spans 13 amino acids. The CDR3 sequence: CASSTQGTQPQHF. The CDR3 DNA reads as TGTGCCAGCAGTACCCAGGGGACTCAGCCCCAGCATTTT.

This clonotype was found a few times. DNA of the CDR3: TGTGCCAGCAATGATCTGACAGGGAAACTCGAGCAGTACTTC. Residues: CASNDLTGKLEQYF. The chain employs TRBV28 and TRBJ2-5; TRBD1 agrees at 7 bases. The end of the DNA fits TRBJ2-7 better, so the J call may be wrong. Germline CDR1 is MDHEN and CDR2 is SYDVKM. CDR3 length equals 14 residues.

The CDR3 spells CASSLIAVGDDYEQYF. In nucleotides, the CDR3 is TGCGCCAGCAGCTTGATCGCGGTAGGAGACGACTACGAGCAGTACTTC. This chain uses TRBV5-1 with TRBJ2-7, with D unclear. CDR1 is SGHRS, CDR2 YFSETQ, per germline. The CDR3 has 16 amino acids. V lost 1 base and J lost 3, with 17 bases in between.

This clonotype was seen only a few times. J is TRBJ2-7 and V is TRBV3-1; no definite D call. Germline-derived CDR1 and CDR2 are LGHDT and YNNKEL (reference sequence). V shed 4 bases and J shed 7 bases, with 20 bases lying between them. The CDR3 has 15 residues. CDR3 region: CASSPSMKIYNEQYF. The CDR3 DNA sequence: TGTGCCAGCAGCCCGAGTATGAAGATATACAATGAGCAGTACTTC.

The CDR3 is CASSGRRGEKLFF. In DNA, the CDR3 is TGTGCCAGCAGCGGACGCCGGGGTGAAAAACTGTTTTTT. The chain carries TRBV6-1 and TRBJ1-4; D is undetermined. With 6 bases removed from V and 7 bases from J, the gap between germline ends came to 12 bases. The CDR3 sequence is 13 residues long. The V gene's germline CDR1 is MNHNS and CDR2 SASEGT.

J is TRBJ2-5 and V is TRBV5-5; perhaps TRBD2 as D (6 bases). Per germline, CDR1 SGHKS and CDR2 YYEKEE (reference sequence). V was pared by 2 bases and J by 0 bases, with 14 bases between. The CDR3 runs 16 residues. The DNA for the CDR3 is TGTGCCAGCAGCTTCGGCGGGGACCGGTACCAAGAGACCCAGTACTTC. This sequence encodes CASSFGGDRYQETQYF.

The rearrangement joins TRBV2 to TRBJ2-6; D remains unclear. V was trimmed by 7 bases and J by 0 bases, leaving 10 bases between them. Germline CDR1 reads SNHLY; CDR2 reads FYNNEI. The CDR3 sequence is 15 residues long. The CDR3 DNA sequence: TGTGCCAGCATTAGAAGGAGCTCTGGGGCCAACGTCCTGACTTTC. Translation: CASIRRSSGANVLTF.

The genes are TRBV2 and TRBJ1-1, with no clear D. Germline CDR1 reads SNHLY; CDR2 reads FYNNEI. The V and J ends lost 7 bases and 10 bases respectively, with 13 bases between them. This CDR3 has 11 amino acids. The CDR3 protein is CASMGNLGAFF. The CDR3 nucleotides are TGTGCCAGCATGGGGAACTTAGGAGCTTTCTTT. The variable domain in full, with the rest retrieved from reference TRBV2 and TRBJ1-1, is EPEVTQTPSHQVTQMGQEVILRCVPISNHLYFYWYRQILGQKVEFLVSFYNNEISEKSEIFDDQFSVERPDGSNFTLKIRSTKLEDSAMYFCASMGNLGAFFGQGTRLTVV.

This clonotype occurred a few times. The chain links TRBV27 to TRBJ2-5, with a tentative D call TRBD1 (5 bases). The germline V gene encodes CDR1 MNHEY and CDR2 SMNVEV (reference sequence). The CDR3 extends over 15 amino acids. Trimming left V 2 bases short and J 4 bases short, with 14 bases between. In DNA form, the CDR3 reads TGTGCCAGCAGTTTAGTTGCTGGGGCGGTAGAGACCCAGTACTTC. Encoded protein: CASSLVAGAVETQYF.

The J gene is TRBJ2-1, the V gene TRBV6-5; 9 nucleotides align to TRBD1. Germline loops: CDR1 MNHEY, CDR2 SVGAGI. J was trimmed by 8 bases and V by 2 bases; bases with no gene match: 7. This CDR3 comprises 15 residues. The CDR3 bases are TGTGCCAGCAGTTACGGGGGGACAGGGACTTATGAGCAGTTCTTC. Protein product: CASSYGGTGTYEQFF.

The gene calls are TRBV29-1 and TRBJ2-5; no firm D call. The V end lost 5 bases, the J end lost 2 bases, and 9 bases lay between the germline ends. From germline, CDR1 is SQVTM and CDR2 ANQGSEA. The CDR3 has 12 residues. CDR3 sequence (DNA): TGCAGCGTTAGTAACTGGCAAGAGACCCAGTACTTC. It codes for CSVSNWQETQYF.

The chain links TRBV6-5 to TRBJ2-3; TRBD2 aligns across 8 bases. V lost 0 bases and J lost 4; bases outside the gene matches: 9. Germline V gene data show CDR1 as MNHEY and CDR2 as SVGAGI. This CDR3 comprises 17 residues. CDR3 loop: CASSYSVAGFSADTQYF. Written as DNA, the CDR3 is TGTGCCAGCAGTTACTCGGTAGCGGGGTTTAGTGCAGATACGCAGTATTTT.

This clonotype was seen a few times. V is TRBV12-3 or TRBV12-4 and J is TRBJ2-1; D is uncertain. The V end lost 3 bases, the J end lost 6 bases, and 6 bases lay between the germline ends. The CDR3 is 12 amino acids. DNA of the CDR3: TGTGCCAGCAGTTTTAGTCCCAATGAGCAGTTCTTC. Translated, it gives CASSFSPNEQFF.

This clonotype was recorded only once. The chain uses TRBV4-2 and TRBJ1-2; 7 bases agree with TRBD1. CDR3 length: 16 residues. CDR1 is LGHNA, CDR2 YNFKEQ, per germline. The ends lost 4 bases at V and 2 bases at J; junction bases unmatched: 10. The CDR3 reads CASSPDWDRSNYGYTF. The CDR3 DNA reads TGTGCCAGCAGCCCCGACTGGGACAGATCGAACTATGGCTACACCTTC.

The chain combines TRBV6-1 with TRBJ1-2; D is unclear. The CDR3 length is 14 residues. Looked up from germline, CDR1 is MNHNS and CDR2 is SASEGT. V was clipped by 5 bases and J by 8 bases, with 18 bases between them. The CDR3 region has the DNA TGTGCCAGCAGTAAGCCCTCAGGTGGAGGCGGCTACACCTTC. Residues: CASSKPSGGGGYTF.